This entry describes one T cell receptor beta chain. Its antigen has not been determined. Base qualities were left out, and no much larger clone turns up one base away. The data originate from a study of blood T cell repertoires in COVID-19 (TCRdb year 2020). Regarding the study in general: Samples covering the acute and convalescent phases of COVID-19 were provided by collaborators in the United States, Italy and Spain. The prospective study material was composed of cDNA or gDNA derived from T cells, B-cell-depleted T cells, or PBMCs. The dataset comprised deeply sampled blood TCRbeta repertoires from subjects exposed to, actively infected with, or recovered from COVID-19. The repertoires were released in a freely available public database meant as a resource for research on the immune response to SARS-CoV-2. Samples came from the ongoing ImmuneRACE study (first 160 participants) plus 1,254 subjects from 6 global collaborators. Nearly every sample came with metadata listing a de-identified subject ID, COVID-19 status, age in years and sex. Where HLA class I and class II types were available, the types were taken from metadata supplied by the sample provider, not from assay-based typing. What the work shows at the level of the full study, not this receptor alone: How much clinical and demographic metadata was included differed by source and by participant, and the metadata was provided uncurated.

A second Seattle source provided samples from volunteer blood donors who had recovered from COVID-19. The collaborating institutions used their own protocols to collect whole blood in K2EDTA tubes. For TCRbeta analysis, collaborators shipped samples in one of three forms: frozen whole blood, isolated PBMCs, or DNA extracted from either of those sample types. Cut back by 2 bases and 4 bases, the V and J ends lie 15 bases apart. CDR1 and CDR2 are read off the germline V gene as MNHEY and SVGAGI. The CDR3 covers 16 residues, taking in both the cysteine and the phenylalanine. Only CDR3 DNA remains: 48 bases, in frame from the first base. TCRbeta CDR3 regions were amplified from genomic DNA using the immunoSEQ Assay, a bias-controlled multiplex PCR. Regarding the original processing steps: Nucleated cell counts per sample were estimated from amplification of reference gene primers within the assay. Sequence reads were collapsed and filtered to measure the absolute abundance of every unique TCRbeta CDR3 rearrangement. Productive Simpson clonality was computed per sample as the square root of Simpson's diversity index over productive rearrangements. In TCRdb, the immuneACCESS table is reduced to in-frame sequences with V and J assigned. These tables do not hold every clone; where another copy was compared, an unresolved V gene accounts for under half, and the others remain unexplained. The V and J calls and the clone size are those of that table, but D and trimming were determined from the DNA. Recorded for this sample are some 220,000 clones; approximately 81% of them occurred a single time. The ten largest clones capture under 3.5% of the sample.

The sequencing sample was made of peripheral blood. The chain was built from TRBV6-5 and TRBJ2-1; the D segment could be TRBD2, given 5 matching bases. This receptor was identified in a man aged 45 to 65 who had recovered from COVID-19. The CDR3 has the sequence CASSYDRRRLYNEQFF. Read as DNA, the sequence is TGTGCCAGCAGTTACGATCGTCGGAGGTTATACAATGAGCAGTTCTTC.